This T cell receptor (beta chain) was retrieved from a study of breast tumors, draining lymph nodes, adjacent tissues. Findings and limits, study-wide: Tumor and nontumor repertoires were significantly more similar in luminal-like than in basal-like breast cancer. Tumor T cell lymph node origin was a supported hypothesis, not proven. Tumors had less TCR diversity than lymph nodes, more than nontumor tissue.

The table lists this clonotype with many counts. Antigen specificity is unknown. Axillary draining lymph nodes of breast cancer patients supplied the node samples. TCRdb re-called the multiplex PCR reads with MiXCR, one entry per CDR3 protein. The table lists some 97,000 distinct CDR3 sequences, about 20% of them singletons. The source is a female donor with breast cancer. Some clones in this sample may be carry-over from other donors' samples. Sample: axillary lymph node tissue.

The CDR3 protein is CASRDRAEEKLFF. The CDR3 bases are TGTGCCAGCAGGGACCGGGCCGAGGAAAAACTGTTTTTT. J is TRBJ1-4 and V is TRBV28; D remains ambiguous. The CDR3 spans 13 residues. CDR1 and CDR2 from the germline V gene are MDHEN and SYDVKM. Trimming cost V 6 bases and J 8 bases, with 13 bases left between them.